This T cell receptor (beta chain) originates from a study of T-cell memory formation after mild COVID-19. There are 14 residues in the CDR3. V lost 0 bases, J lost 3 bases, and 10 bases lay in between. Germline CDR1 and CDR2: SGDLS and YYNGEE. One entry per CDR3 protein results from TCRdb running MiXCR on the 5' RACE reads. This sample has 450,000 or so distinct CDR3 sequences; over 15% occur once, and the top ten carry roughly 8.4%. Sequencing input: PBMCs or a T cell subset sorted from them (not recorded which). The chain combines TRBV9 with TRBJ2-7; D is possibly TRBD1 (5 bases). The source of this sequence is an adult woman who had mild COVID-19 (a few samples of this study predate the infection). Cell type and time point are not known. CDR3 protein: CASSVAGADYEQYF. CDR3 in DNA: TGTGCCAGCAGCGTAGCTGGGGCAGACTACGAGCAGTACTTC.